Below are 27 T cell receptor beta chains sequenced from a single sample in a study of vaccination and CD4 T cells after COVID-19. Their antigens are not known. Treatment reported: 10-day PBMC culture with coronavirus spike peptide pools or control peptides (ViraFEST assay). Sequence data for DNA of cultured CD4+ T cells were generated by the Oncomine TCR Beta short-read assay. A single record per CDR3 protein comes from TCRdb applying MiXCR to the PCR reads. The table has roughly 16,000 distinct CDR3 sequences, over 55% seen once. Sequenced sample: CD4+ T cells from blood, cultured in vitro. Every receptor here comes from a human donor who had recovered from COVID-19.

The chain employs TRBV21-1 and TRBJ2-5; TRBD1 was called by the table and not checked on the DNA. TRBV21-1 is assigned pseudogene status. The CDR3 length is 17 residues. CDR3 bases: TGTGCCAGCAGCCCGACACGGGACAGCGGAATCCAAGAGACCCAGTACTTC. Translating it yields CASSPTRDSGIQETQYF.

The chain links TRBV18 to TRBJ2-7; 10 bases align to TRBD1. This CDR3 is built from 15 residues. V lost 6 bases, J lost 7 bases, and 12 bases stayed unmatched. Germline CDR1 reads KGHSH; CDR2 reads LQKENI. The CDR3 loop reads CASSSPDRGLWEQYF. The CDR3 coding sequence is TGTGCCAGCTCGTCACCGGACAGGGGGTTGTGGGAGCAGTACTTC.

The genes are TRBV6-1 and TRBJ2-4, with D tentatively TRBD1 (6 bases). The CDR3 loop spans 17 amino acids. Trimming took 7 bases from V and 0 from J, leaving 19 bases between them. The germline V gene encodes CDR1 MNHNS and CDR2 SASEGT. This CDR3 is CASTHPEGDLAKNIQYF. CDR3 nucleotides: TGTGCCAGCACCCACCCTGAGGGGGACCTAGCCAAAAACATTCAGTACTTC.

This chain joins TRBV5-1 and TRBJ2-3; D possibly corresponds to TRBD1 (5 bases). The CDR3 contains 15 residues. Germline CDR1 is SGHRS and CDR2 is YFSETQ. V lost 4 bases to trimming and J lost 1 base, with 13 bases between them. The CDR3 DNA follows: TGCGCCAGCAGCGGGGCCATTTGGGGCACAGATACGCAGTATTTT. Protein sequence: CASSGAIWGTDTQYF.

The chain has TRBV5-4 and TRBJ2-2; 7 nucleotides agree with TRBD2. Germline trimming cut 3 bases from V and 7 bases from J; bases unmatched to any gene: 15. CDR1 is SGHNT and CDR2 is YYREEE in the germline V gene (reference sequence). CDR3 size: 17 residues. The CDR3 DNA reads TGTGCCAGCAGCTCAAAGGCGGGAGCCCGCGAGGGCGGGGAGCTGTTTTTT. It translates to CASSSKAGAREGGELFF.

The table lists this clonotype with a few counts. The chain has TRBV6-2 or TRBV6-3 and TRBJ2-5, with TRBD2 matching over 15 bases. The CDR3 totals 15 residues. Per germline, CDR1 MNHEY and CDR2 SVGEGT. The junction had 1 base not matched to a gene; V was cut back by 4 bases and J by 4 bases. CDR3 in DNA: TGTGCCAGCAGTTGGACTAGCGGGGGGGCAGAGACCCAGTACTTC. Protein product: CASSWTSGGAETQYF.

The chain has TRBV9 and TRBJ2-3; TRBD2 aligns across 9 bases. Germline CDR1 reads SGDLS; CDR2 reads YYNGEE. The ends lost 2 bases at V and 4 bases at J; junction bases unmatched: 5. This CDR3 has 15 residues. CDR3 sequence (DNA): TGTGCCAGCAGCGTTAGCGGGAGTGGGGCAGATACGCAGTATTTT. Its protein is CASSVSGSGADTQYF.

The chain couples TRBV24-1 to TRBJ2-3; weak D call: TRBD1 (5 bases). The germline CDR1 and CDR2 sequences are KGHDR and SFDVKD. CDR3 length equals 12 residues. The ends were cut back, 7 bases at V and 1 base at J, with 5 bases in the middle. The CDR3 DNA reads as TGTGCCACCAGCAGGGGCACAGATACGCAGTATTTT. Protein sequence: CATSRGTDTQYF.

The chain combines TRBV6-5 with TRBJ2-7; TRBD1 matches at 7 bases. The CDR3 totals 15 residues. J lost 3 bases, V lost 2 bases, and 7 bases had no gene match. From germline, CDR1 is MNHEY and CDR2 SVGAGI. This CDR3 reads CASSYRTTGIYEQYF. CDR3 sequence (DNA): TGTGCCAGCAGTTACCGGACGACAGGGATCTACGAGCAGTACTTC.

This clonotype has only one observation. This chain joins TRBV6-4 and TRBJ2-1, with TRBD2 matching over 8 bases. Germline V lookup: CDR1 MRHNA, CDR2 SNTAGT. With 3 bases clipped from V and 0 bases from J, the junction kept 10 bases outside the gene matches. This CDR3 comprises 18 residues. The CDR3 is CASSERVKRGSSYNEQFF. CDR3 bases: TGTGCCAGCAGTGAACGTGTGAAGCGGGGGAGCTCCTACAATGAGCAGTTCTTC.

The chain carries TRBV20-1 and TRBJ1-1; 9 bases map to TRBD1. V shed 0 bases, J shed 10 bases, and the junction held 15 bases outside the gene matches. Germline CDR1 reads DFQATT; CDR2 reads SNEGSKA (reference sequence). The CDR3 covers 16 residues. This CDR3 reads CSARDRRDRVPSVAFF. CDR3 bases: TGCAGTGCTAGAGATCGGCGGGACAGGGTACCTTCAGTAGCTTTCTTT.

The V and J genes are TRBV7-9 and TRBJ2-7, with no clear D. Per the germline V gene, CDR1 is SEHNR and CDR2 is FQNEAQ (reference sequence). This CDR3 is 15 amino acids long. Between the trimmed V and J ends, which lost 8 bases and 6 bases, there was a span of 23 bases. The CDR3 DNA follows: TGTGCCAGCGCGGTCGTGGTCCAAGCCCTCTCCGAGCAGTACTTC. As protein: CASAVVVQALSEQYF.

This chain links TRBV2 with TRBJ2-7; tentative D call: TRBD1 (5 bases). The CDR3 runs to 12 residues. The V end lost 3 bases, the J end lost 3 bases, and 6 bases lay between the germline ends. In germline, CDR1 is SNHLY, CDR2 FYNNEI. This chain's CDR3 is CASSDRDYEQYF. CDR3 DNA: TGTGCCAGCAGTGACAGGGACTACGAGCAGTACTTC.

CDR3 loop: CASSLAGGKAEAFF. The CDR3 bases are TGTGCCAGCAGCTTAGCTGGGGGCAAGGCTGAAGCTTTCTTT. The J gene is TRBJ1-1, the V gene TRBV7-2; D possibly corresponds to TRBD1 (6 bases). The CDR3 has 14 residues. Germline V CDR1 and CDR2: SGHTA, FQGNSA. Deletions cut 0 bases from V and 6 bases from J, with 11 bases between.

The count of this clonotype is one. The rearrangement uses TRBV10-1 and TRBJ2-5, with TRBD2 matching over 9 bases. V was pared by 3 bases and J by 4 bases, with 9 bases of the junction left unmatched. The germline gives CDR1 WNHNN, CDR2 SYGVQD (reference sequence). The CDR3 loop spans 16 amino acids. CDR3 region: CASSDFYSGSGETQYF. The CDR3 DNA follows: TGCGCCAGCAGTGATTTTTATAGCGGGAGCGGAGAGACCCAGTACTTC.

J is TRBJ1-2 and V is TRBV19; TRBD1 matches at 10 bases. Germline loops: CDR1 LNHDA, CDR2 SQIVND (reference sequence). V was pared by 4 bases and J by 6 bases, with 11 bases of the junction left unmatched. CDR3 length: 16 residues. The CDR3 DNA follows: TGTGCCAGTAGTACCATCGTCAAGGACAGGGGGGATGGCTACACCTTC. Translated, it gives CASSTIVKDRGDGYTF.

The chain links TRBV7-8 to TRBJ2-2, with D maybe TRBD1 (6 bases). Trimming left V 1 base short and J 6 bases short, with 6 bases between. Germline V gene lookup returns CDR1 SGHVS and CDR2 FQNEAQ. The CDR3 loop spans 13 amino acids. Written as DNA, the CDR3 is TGTGCCAGCAGCTTAGACAGGGCCGGGGAGCTGTTTTTT. Translating gives CASSLDRAGELFF.

The chain links TRBV7-2 to TRBJ1-2, with 12 bases lining up with TRBD1. The length of the CDR3 is 15 residues. The V gene end was trimmed by 5 bases and the J gene end by 4 bases; junction bases not matched to a gene: 5. From germline, CDR1 is SGHTA and CDR2 FQGNSA. The CDR3 DNA follows: TGTGCCAGCAGCCCAGGGACAGGGGGCCCCTATGGCTACACCTTC. It codes for CASSPGTGGPYGYTF.

This clonotype showed up just a few times. This chain uses TRBV28 with TRBJ2-1, with D unclear. The germline V and J ends were trimmed by 2 bases and 5 bases, with 7 bases remaining between them. There are 13 residues in the CDR3. Germline V lookup: CDR1 MDHEN, CDR2 SYDVKM. CDR3 in DNA: TGTGCCAGCAGTTTAGCTGGGGACAATGAGCAGTTCTTC. Its protein product is CASSLAGDNEQFF.

This chain joins TRBV20-1 and TRBJ2-5; D gene uncertain. The CDR3 loop spans 11 amino acids. The V end lost 3 bases, the J end lost 6 bases, and 8 bases lay between the germline ends. Germline values: CDR1 DFQATT, CDR2 SNEGSKA (reference sequence). The CDR3 DNA sequence: TGCAGTGCTAGTAAGGGCCAGACCCAGTACTTC. This codes for CSASKGQTQYF.

The rearrangement uses TRBV20-1 and TRBJ1-2; the D gene is possibly TRBD1 (5 bases). Per germline, CDR1 DFQATT and CDR2 SNEGSKA (reference sequence). Trimming took off 8 bases at V and 4 bases at J, with 11 bases between the two ends. The CDR3 extends over 11 amino acids. The CDR3 DNA sequence: TGCAGTTCTGACAGCTCCTATGGCTACACCTTC. This translates into CSSDSSYGYTF.

CDR3 in amino acids: CASSKAPSGFASYEQYF. As DNA, the CDR3 is TGTGCCAGCAGCAAAGCTCCTAGCGGGTTCGCGTCCTACGAGCAGTACTTC. This sequence joins TRBV21-1 and TRBJ2-7; TRBD2, as called in the table, went unchecked against the DNA. TRBV21-1 is termed a pseudogene. CDR3 length equals 17 residues.

The chain joins TRBV6-5 to TRBJ1-1; D unclear. Per germline, CDR1 MNHEY and CDR2 SVGAGI. This CDR3 is 15 amino acids long. Trimming took 0 bases from V and 1 from J, leaving 9 bases between them. CDR3 residues: CASSYSAFGNTEAFF. In nucleotides, the CDR3 is TGTGCCAGCAGTTACTCGGCATTCGGGAACACTGAAGCTTTCTTT.

The chain recombines TRBV5-1 with TRBJ2-5; D gene unclear. The CDR3 has 14 residues. The V end lost 1 base, the J end lost 0 bases, and 7 bases lay between the germline ends. Germline-derived CDR1 and CDR2 are SGHRS and YFSETQ. As DNA, the CDR3 is TGCGCCAGCAGCTTGCGGCCCCACCAAGAGACCCAGTACTTC. As protein: CASSLRPHQETQYF. The full variable domain, its missing parts supplied by reference TRBV5-1 and TRBJ2-5, is KAGVTQTPRYLIKTRGQQVTLSCSPISGHRSVSWYQQTPGQGLQFLFEYFSETQRNKGNFPGRFSGRQFSNSRSEMNVSTLELGDSALYLCASSLRPHQETQYFGPGTRLLVL.

The chain combines TRBV28 with TRBJ2-7, with 7 positions matching TRBD1. Losses at the gene ends were 3 bases for V and 6 bases for J; bases not matched to a gene: 5. The CDR3 has 13 amino acids. CDR1 is MDHEN, CDR2 SYDVKM, per germline. CDR3 sequence (DNA): TGTGCCAGCAGTTTCGGGACAGTCCTCGAGCAGTACTTC. Translation gives CASSFGTVLEQYF.

CDR3 DNA: TGCAGTGCTACTCACGGGGAGGGGGTGAGGCAGCCCCAGCATTTT. The encoded protein is CSATHGEGVRQPQHF. The V gene is TRBV20-1, the J gene TRBJ1-5, with a weak D call TRBD1 (6 bases). This CDR3 has 15 residues. Germline V gene data show CDR1 as DFQATT and CDR2 as SNEGSKA (reference sequence). V lost 4 bases to trimming and J lost 7 bases, with 20 bases between them.

The rearrangement joins TRBV7-9 to TRBJ1-4; D is unclear. V was shortened by 5 bases and J by 4 bases, with 17 bases between the two germline ends. Germline V gene data show CDR1 as SEHNR and CDR2 as FQNEAQ (reference sequence). The CDR3 length is 16 residues. The CDR3 here is CASSPPMGEFNEKLFF. The CDR3 nucleotides read TGTGCCAGCAGCCCCCCGATGGGCGAGTTTAATGAAAAACTGTTTTTT.